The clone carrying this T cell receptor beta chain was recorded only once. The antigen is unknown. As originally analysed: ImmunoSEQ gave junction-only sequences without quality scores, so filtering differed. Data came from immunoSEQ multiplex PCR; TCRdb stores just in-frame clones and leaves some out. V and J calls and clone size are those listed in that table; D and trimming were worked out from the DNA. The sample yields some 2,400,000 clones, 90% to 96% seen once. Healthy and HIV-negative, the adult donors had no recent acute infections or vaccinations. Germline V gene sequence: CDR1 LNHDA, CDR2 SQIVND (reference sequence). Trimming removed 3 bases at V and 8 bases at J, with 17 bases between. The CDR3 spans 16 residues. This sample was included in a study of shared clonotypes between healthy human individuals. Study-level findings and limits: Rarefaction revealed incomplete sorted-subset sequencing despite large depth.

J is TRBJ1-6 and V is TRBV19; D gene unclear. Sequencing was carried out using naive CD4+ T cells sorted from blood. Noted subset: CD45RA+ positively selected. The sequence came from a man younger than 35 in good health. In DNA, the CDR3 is TGTGCCAGTAGTATGGAACACCTTCTGGTGGATTCACCCCTCCACTTT. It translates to CASSMEHLLVDSPLHF.